The next 3 T cell receptor beta chains were all read from a single sample in a study of blood T cell repertoires in COVID-19. Assay used: immunoSEQ multiplex PCR; TCRdb lists only in-frame clones, some missing. The table lists 250,000 to 300,000 clones, 80% to 90% of them singletons, with roughly a tenth in the top ten. The source material was peripheral blood. The receptors were sampled from a woman aged 70-85 years with COVID-19, enrolled during active disease.

The gene calls are TRBV7-9 and TRBJ2-2; 9 bases are a match to TRBD2. This CDR3 is 14 amino acids long. The J segment lost 5 bases and the V segment lost 7 bases, leaving 5 bases of the junction unmatched. Germline V gene lookup returns CDR1 SEHNR and CDR2 FQNEAQ (reference sequence). This chain's CDR3 is CASTKREETGELFF. The CDR3 DNA reads as TGTGCCAGCACCAAGCGGGAGGAGACCGGGGAGCTGTTTTTT.

The V gene is TRBV2, the J gene TRBJ1-2, with D tentatively TRBD1 (5 bases). Trimming cost V 4 bases and J 3 bases, with 9 bases left between them. The CDR3 has 13 amino acids. The germline V gene encodes CDR1 SNHLY and CDR2 FYNNEI. Written as DNA, the CDR3 is TGTGCCAGCAGTGTTCAGGGTTACTATGGCTACACCTTC. It is translated as CASSVQGYYGYTF.

This clone was observed a handful of times. The rearrangement links TRBV7-9 to TRBJ2-7; D gene uncertain. The V end lost 1 base, the J end lost 6 bases, and 13 bases lay between the germline ends. This CDR3 comprises 14 residues. Germline V gene lookup returns CDR1 SEHNR and CDR2 FQNEAQ (reference sequence). CDR3 sequence reads: CASSLGPPSAEQYF. As DNA, the CDR3 is TGTGCCAGCAGCTTAGGCCCACCCAGTGCCGAGCAGTACTTC.